This passage covers 14 T cell receptor beta chains from one sample sequenced in a study of blood T cell repertoires in COVID-19. The assay was immunoSEQ multiplex PCR, and TCRdb's table has in-frame clones only and misses some. The sample carries under 300,000 clones, about nine tenths recorded once. The sequenced material came from PBMCs or T cells enriched from blood (not recorded which). These receptors all stem from a woman aged 40 to 49 with acute COVID-19.

The J gene is TRBJ2-7, the V gene TRBV11-2; TRBD1 matches 9 bases. With V trimmed by 0 bases and J by 5 bases, 5 bases remained unmatched. Looked up from germline, CDR1 is SGHAT and CDR2 is FQNNGV. The CDR3 runs to 15 residues. The CDR3 nucleotides read TGTGCCAGCAGCTTAGAGGGGACAGGGCCAAACGAGCAGTACTTC. Its translation: CASSLEGTGPNEQYF.

V gene TRBV5-1 combines with J gene TRBJ2-7; 13 nucleotides match TRBD2. This CDR3 has 16 residues. Germline lookup yields CDR1 SGHRS and CDR2 YFSETQ. Losses at the gene ends were 1 base for V and 5 bases for J; bases not matched to a gene: 6. In DNA, the CDR3 is TGCGCCAGCAGCTTGACCGGGACTAGCGGGGTCGACGAGCAGTACTTC. The encoded protein is CASSLTGTSGVDEQYF.

The chain is built from TRBV7-2 and TRBJ2-3; 8 bases are a match to TRBD2. The V segment lost 1 base and the J segment 1 base; nucleotides outside the gene matches: 4. The CDR3 sequence is 16 residues long. Per the germline V gene, CDR1 is SGHTA and CDR2 is FQGNSA. The CDR3 region has the DNA TGTGCCAGCAGCTTAGTCATACTAGCGGGCACAGATACGCAGTATTTT. It translates to CASSLVILAGTDTQYF. The variable domain in full, completed from reference TRBV7-2 and TRBJ2-3, reads GAGVSQSPSNKVTEKGKDVELRCDPISGHTALYWYRQSLGQGLEFLIYFQGNSAPDKSGLPSDRFSAERTGGSVSTLTIQRTQQEDSAVYLCASSLVILAGTDTQYFGPGTRLTVL.

J is TRBJ1-1 and V is TRBV5-1, with 9 bases identical to TRBD1. Per germline, CDR1 SGHRS and CDR2 YFSETQ. The ends lost 4 bases at V and 2 bases at J; junction bases unmatched: 6. The CDR3 is made up of 15 amino acids. The CDR3 reads CASSRIQGANTEAFF. The CDR3 region has the DNA TGCGCCAGCAGCCGGATACAGGGGGCTAACACTGAAGCTTTCTTT. The full variable domain, with the rest looked up from reference TRBV5-1 and TRBJ1-1, is KAGVTQTPRYLIKTRGQQVTLSCSPISGHRSVSWYQQTPGQGLQFLFEYFSETQRNKGNFPGRFSGRQFSNSRSEMNVSTLELGDSALYLCASSRIQGANTEAFFGQGTRLTVV.

V gene TRBV28 combines with J gene TRBJ2-2; D is ambiguous. This CDR3 contains 16 residues. With 4 bases removed from V and 5 bases from J, the gap between germline ends came to 17 bases. CDR1 is MDHEN and CDR2 is SYDVKM in the germline V gene. This CDR3 is CASSSSGTGITGELFF. For the CDR3, the DNA is TGTGCCAGCAGTTCCTCAGGAACTGGCATTACCGGGGAGCTGTTTTTT.

Comment on this clone: One end of the junction is discordant with germline, which a read error may explain. The chain employs TRBV5-4 and TRBJ2-2; 8 nucleotides align to TRBD2. The CDR3 is made up of 18 amino acids. CDR1 and CDR2 from the germline V gene are SGHNT and YYREEE (reference sequence). CDR3 bases: TGTGCCAGCAGATTGGGGGCGGCGGGGGGATTGAACACCGGGGAGCTGTTTTTT. Its translation: CASRLGAAGGLNTGELFF.

The chain joins TRBV6-5 to TRBJ1-2; D might be TRBD1 (5 bases). The germline V gene encodes CDR1 MNHEY and CDR2 SVGAGI. V was shortened by 2 bases and J by 4 bases, with 5 bases between the two germline ends. The CDR3 loop spans 12 amino acids. This chain's CDR3 is CASSYRGYGYTF. The CDR3 region has the DNA TGTGCCAGCAGTTACAGGGGCTATGGCTACACCTTC.

The rearrangement links TRBV19 to TRBJ2-5; TRBD1 is a possible D gene (6 bases). Trimming cost V 1 base and J 2 bases, with 11 bases left between them. Germline-derived CDR1 and CDR2 are LNHDA and SQIVND (reference sequence). This CDR3 contains 15 residues. The CDR3, as DNA: TGTGCCAGTAGTATAGGGAGGACAGAGCAAGAGACCCAGTACTTC. Amino acids: CASSIGRTEQETQYF. Variable domain in full (rest from reference TRBV19 and TRBJ2-5): DGGITQSPKYLFRKEGQNVTLSCEQNLNHDAMYWYRQDPGQGLRLIYYSQIVNDFQKGDIAEGYSVSREKKESFPLTVTSAQKNPTAFYLCASSIGRTEQETQYFGPGTRLLVL.

The genes are TRBV7-2 and TRBJ1-5; 9 nucleotides match TRBD1. Germline V gene sequence: CDR1 SGHTA, CDR2 FQGNSA. The CDR3 runs 15 residues. Trimming removed 1 base from V and 3 bases from J; junction bases left unmatched: 1. This CDR3 is CASSLDRGPNQPQHF. Here the CDR3 DNA reads TGTGCCAGCAGCTTAGACAGGGGGCCCAATCAGCCCCAGCATTTT.

V gene TRBV7-8 combines with J gene TRBJ2-7, with 7 bases identical to TRBD2. The trim removed 1 base at V and 5 bases at J, leaving 5 bases unmatched. Per the germline V gene, CDR1 is SGHVS and CDR2 is FQNEAQ. The CDR3 is made up of 14 amino acids. For the CDR3, the DNA is TGTGCCAGCAGCTTAGGACTAGCATGGAACGAGCAGTACTTC. Its translation is CASSLGLAWNEQYF.

The V call is TRBV5-6, the J call TRBJ2-5, with 10 bases identical to TRBD2. With V trimmed by 2 bases and J by 2 bases, 9 bases remained unmatched. Germline-derived CDR1 and CDR2 are SGHDT and YYEEEE. This CDR3 spans 17 amino acids. The CDR3 DNA reads TGTGCCAGCAGCTTCCTGCCTAGCGGGAGTTTGCAAGAGACCCAGTACTTC. Protein: CASSFLPSGSLQETQYF. The full variable domain, rest sourced from reference TRBV5-6 and TRBJ2-5, is DAGVTQSPTHLIKTRGQQVTLRCSPKSGHDTVSWYQQALGQGPQFIFQYYEEEERQRGNFPDRFSGHQFPNYSSELNVNALLLGDSALYLCASSFLPSGSLQETQYFGPGTRLLVL.

A few counts support this clone. The chain recombines TRBV9 with TRBJ2-7, with D tentatively TRBD2 (5 bases). Trimming cost V 0 bases and J 3 bases, with 7 bases left between them. The CDR3 sequence is 13 residues long. CDR1 is SGDLS and CDR2 is YYNGEE in the germline V gene. CDR3 nucleotide sequence: TGTGCCAGCAGCGTAGCACTAGTCTACGAGCAGTACTTC. As protein: CASSVALVYEQYF.

The chain is built from TRBV2 and TRBJ1-6; 10 nucleotides match TRBD1. V lost 0 bases, J lost 12 bases, and 5 bases stayed unmatched. The germline V gene encodes CDR1 SNHLY and CDR2 FYNNEI. The CDR3 is 15 residues long. This CDR3 is CASSEAGQGSQPLHF. The DNA of the CDR3 is TGTGCCAGCAGTGAAGCGGGACAGGGGTCACAACCCCTCCACTTT.

This clone was seen a handful of times. V is TRBV14 and J is TRBJ2-3, with 12 nucleotides matching TRBD2. Germline CDR1 SGHDN, CDR2 FVKESK. V shed 6 bases, J shed 10 bases, and the junction held 5 bases outside the gene matches. The CDR3 runs to 13 residues. CDR3 nucleotides: TGTGCCAGCAGGACTAGCGGGAGCGGGGCGCAGTATTTT. Translating it yields CASRTSGSGAQYF.